Listed here are 21 T cell receptor beta chains from one sample, sequenced in a study of shared clonotypes between healthy human individuals. Repertoires were generated with immunoSEQ multiplex PCR, while TCRdb's copy carries only in-frame clones and drops some. The sample consists of 450,000 to 550,000 clones, roughly 78% of them appearing once. Sequencing used PBMCs. The origin of the receptors is a woman between 40 and 55 years old in good health. Some clones in this sample may be carry-over from other donors' samples.

This chain uses TRBV28 with TRBJ2-1; TRBD1 or TRBD2 may be the D gene (6 bases each). The V gene's germline CDR1 is MDHEN and CDR2 SYDVKM. This CDR3 region has 13 residues. Trimming stripped 8 bases from V and 3 bases from J, with 11 bases between. CDR3 loop: CASGGTNYNEQFF. CDR3 DNA sequence: TGTGCCAGCGGCGGGACAAACTACAATGAGCAGTTCTTC.

V gene TRBV7-9 combines with J gene TRBJ2-3; 8 bases match TRBD2. The CDR3 runs to 19 residues. With 3 bases clipped from V and 3 bases from J, the junction kept 17 bases outside the gene matches. The germline V gene has CDR1 SEHNR and CDR2 FQNEAQ (reference sequence). CDR3 DNA sequence: TGTGCCAGCAGCTTCCGTGGGGGTAGCGGGGTCTCCCGGACAGATACGCAGTATTTT. It yields the protein CASSFRGGSGVSRTDTQYF.

The chain recombines TRBV30 with TRBJ1-5; TRBD1 matches at 8 bases. The CDR3 spans 14 residues. CDR1 is GTSNPN and CDR2 is SVGIG in the germline V gene (reference sequence). J lost 5 bases, V lost 2 bases, and 5 bases had no gene match. The CDR3 spells CAWSPGTGDQPQHF. The CDR3 nucleotides are TGTGCCTGGAGTCCCGGGACAGGCGATCAGCCCCAGCATTTT.

A word on this clone: Given a much more abundant clone one base away, this may be a read error. The sample has other DNA sequences that encode this CDR3 too. This rearrangement joins TRBV5-1 to TRBJ1-1; D remains ambiguous. V lost 0 bases and J lost 2, with 5 bases in between. The germline CDR1 and CDR2 sequences are SGHRS and YFSETQ. This CDR3 has 13 residues. Here the CDR3 DNA reads TGCGCCAGCAGCTTGGAGACAAACACTGAAGCTTTCTTT. It yields the protein CASSLETNTEAFF.

The chain is built from TRBV7-2 and TRBJ2-1; 7 bases map to TRBD2. J was trimmed by 0 bases and V by 4 bases; bases with no gene match: 6. The CDR3 covers 16 residues. Germline loops: CDR1 SGHTA, CDR2 FQGNSA. The CDR3 sequence: CASSSWGGSSYNEQFF. DNA of the CDR3: TGTGCCAGCAGCTCGTGGGGGGGATCCTCCTACAATGAGCAGTTCTTC.

The chain couples TRBV6-1 to TRBJ1-2; 7 bases align to TRBD1. The CDR3 is made up of 13 amino acids. V dropped 8 bases and J dropped 4; count of bases not matched to a gene: 7. Germline V lookup: CDR1 MNHNS, CDR2 SASEGT. The CDR3 DNA follows: TGTGCCAGCGCCCGGGACAGATCCTATGGCTACACCTTC. This sequence encodes CASARDRSYGYTF.

The V gene is TRBV7-8, the J gene TRBJ1-1, with D unclear. This CDR3 spans 14 amino acids. Per germline, CDR1 SGHVS and CDR2 FQNEAQ. Trimming shortened V by 4 bases and J by 5 bases, and 14 bases separated the two germline ends. CDR3 in DNA: TGTGCCAGCAGCTCGCGAGTCGGTTTGACTGAAGCTTTCTTT. Translated, it gives CASSSRVGLTEAFF. The full variable domain, rest sourced from reference TRBV7-8 and TRBJ1-1, is GAGVSQSPRYKVAKRGQDVALRCDPISGHVSLFWYQQALGQGPEFLTYFQNEAQLDKSGLPSDRFFAERPEGSVSTLKIQRTQQEDSAVYLCASSSRVGLTEAFFGQGTRLTVV.

This rearrangement joins TRBV18 to TRBJ2-2; no clear D gene. Germline V CDR1 and CDR2: KGHSH, LQKENI. CDR3 length equals 15 residues. V was pared by 3 bases and J by 2 bases, with 10 bases between. The CDR3: CASSPSIPNTGELFF. The CDR3 DNA is TGTGCCAGCTCACCCTCCATACCAAACACCGGGGAGCTGTTTTTT.

The J gene is TRBJ1-5, the V gene TRBV5-6; 7 nucleotides agree with TRBD1. The junction had 7 bases not matched to a gene; V was cut back by 4 bases and J by 0 bases. CDR1 is SGHDT, CDR2 YYEEEE, per germline. This CDR3 is 16 amino acids long. The CDR3 region is CASSLGTDYSNQPQHF. The CDR3 DNA reads as TGTGCCAGCAGCCTCGGGACAGATTATAGCAATCAGCCCCAGCATTTT.

The gene calls are TRBV6-5 and TRBJ1-2; D is unresolved. Germline CDR1 reads MNHEY; CDR2 reads SVGAGI. Trimming removed 0 bases at V and 1 base at J, with 9 bases between. There are 15 residues in the CDR3. CDR3 DNA sequence: TGTGCCAGCAGTTACTCGACCCAAATTAACTATGGCTACACCTTC. This gives the protein CASSYSTQINYGYTF.

This clone was observed a handful of times. The chain links TRBV28 to TRBJ2-3; tentatively, D is TRBD2 (5 bases). This CDR3 contains 14 residues. The germline CDR1 and CDR2 sequences are MDHEN and SYDVKM. V lost 7 bases and J lost 1, with 12 bases in between. The CDR3 loop is CASTRAGGTDTQYF. DNA of the CDR3: TGTGCCAGCACCCGGGCGGGCGGCACAGATACGCAGTATTTT.

The V call is TRBV19, the J call TRBJ1-1; 7 nucleotides line up with TRBD1. The CDR3 is 15 amino acids. Trimming at V came to 4 bases and at J to 1 base, leaving 6 bases not matched to a gene. Looked up from germline, CDR1 is LNHDA and CDR2 is SQIVND (reference sequence). This CDR3 is CASSTSRQGNTEAFF. CDR3 nucleotides: TGTGCCAGTAGTACCTCTCGACAGGGGAACACTGAAGCTTTCTTT. Full variable domain (remainder filled in from reference TRBV19 and TRBJ1-1): DGGITQSPKYLFRKEGQNVTLSCEQNLNHDAMYWYRQDPGQGLRLIYYSQIVNDFQKGDIAEGYSVSREKKESFPLTVTSAQKNPTAFYLCASSTSRQGNTEAFFGQGTRLTVV.

This clone was counted a few times. Distinct nucleotide sequences in the sample also encode this CDR3. V is TRBV9 and J is TRBJ2-3; 10 nucleotides match TRBD2. The CDR3 has 15 amino acids. Losses at the gene ends were 2 bases for V and 1 base for J; bases not matched to a gene: 1. Germline assignment: CDR1 SGDLS and CDR2 YYNGEE. The chain's CDR3 is CASSVLAGGTDTQYF. The CDR3 DNA sequence: TGTGCCAGCAGCGTCCTAGCGGGGGGCACAGATACGCAGTATTTT.

The rearrangement links TRBV5-8 to TRBJ1-2, with 11 bases identical to TRBD1. V was pared by 4 bases and J by 4 bases, with 3 bases of the junction left unmatched. The V gene's germline CDR1 is SGHTS and CDR2 YDEGEE. This CDR3 has 14 residues. CDR3 loop: CASSTGQGAYGYTF. Here the CDR3 DNA reads TGTGCCAGCAGCACAGGACAGGGGGCCTATGGCTACACCTTC. Complete variable domain (other parts from reference TRBV5-8 and TRBJ1-2): EAGVTQSPTHLIKTRGQQATLRCSPISGHTSVYWYQQALGLGLQFLLWYDEGEERNRGNFPPRFSGRQFPNYSSELNVNALELEDSALYLCASSTGQGAYGYTFGSGTRLTVV.

This clone was seen a single time. This chain connects TRBV28 to TRBJ1-1, with D tentatively TRBD1 (5 bases). There are 14 residues in the CDR3. Germline lookup yields CDR1 MDHEN and CDR2 SYDVKM. Trimming took 6 bases from V and 1 from J, leaving 12 bases between them. The CDR3 DNA is TGTGCCAGCAGCACACAGGACCAGAACACTGAAGCTTTCTTT. It translates to CASSTQDQNTEAFF.

This clone occurred once. The chain uses TRBV27 and TRBJ2-7, with TRBD1 matching over 9 bases. The CDR3 is 14 residues long. V lost 6 bases to trimming and J lost 4 bases; unmatched junction nucleotides: 7. Per the germline V gene, CDR1 is MNHEY and CDR2 is SMNVEV (reference sequence). The CDR3 sequence: CASRKGQGRYEQYF. The CDR3 coding sequence is TGTGCCAGCAGAAAAGGACAGGGGAGGTACGAGCAGTACTTC.

This sequence joins TRBV11-2 and TRBJ2-7, with D perhaps TRBD1 (5 bases). The germline gives CDR1 SGHAT, CDR2 FQNNGV. This CDR3 spans 14 amino acids. V was shortened by 3 bases and J by 0 bases, with 9 bases between the two germline ends. CDR3 sequence: CASSLRQSSYEQYF. The CDR3 region has the DNA TGTGCCAGCAGCTTGCGACAGAGCTCCTACGAGCAGTACTTC.

CDR3 in amino acids: CASSQDQRGAYNEQFF. The CDR3 coding sequence is TGTGCCAGCAGCCAAGACCAAAGGGGGGCATACAATGAGCAGTTCTTC. The J gene is TRBJ2-1, the V gene TRBV4-2; perhaps D is TRBD1 or TRBD2 (6 bases each). This CDR3 comprises 16 residues. The V end lost 0 bases, the J end lost 4 bases, and 13 bases lay between the germline ends. Germline V lookup: CDR1 LGHNA, CDR2 YNFKEQ.

The CDR3 DNA follows: TGTGCCAGCTCACCACCGAACCAGGGGGACGAGCAGTACTTC. Amino acids: CASSPPNQGDEQYF. This chain connects TRBV18 to TRBJ2-7, with TRBD1 identical over 7 bases. This CDR3 comprises 14 residues. J lost 5 bases, V lost 0 bases, and 4 bases had no gene match. The germline CDR1 and CDR2 sequences are KGHSH and LQKENI.

The chain recombines TRBV7-9 with TRBJ2-5, with D hard to call. CDR3 length equals 12 residues. V lost 3 bases and J 5 bases, leaving 7 bases between the germline ends. Germline V gene sequence: CDR1 SEHNR, CDR2 FQNEAQ (reference sequence). CDR3: CASSFTEETQYF. CDR3 coding DNA: TGTGCCAGCAGCTTTACAGAGGAGACCCAGTACTTC.

The rearrangement uses TRBV29-1 and TRBJ1-4; tentative D call: TRBD1 (5 bases). This CDR3 is built from 14 residues. Germline loops: CDR1 SQVTM, CDR2 ANQGSEA. Trimming removed 3 bases at V and 2 bases at J, with 10 bases between. CDR3 sequence (DNA): TGCAGCGTTGACGAAGCAGGGACTAATGAAAAACTGTTTTTT. Amino acid sequence: CSVDEAGTNEKLFF. Combining the CDR3 with reference TRBV29-1 and TRBJ1-4 gives the whole variable domain SAVISQKPSRDICQRGTSLTIQCQVDSQVTMMFWYRQQPGQSLTLIATANQGSEATYESGFVIDKFPISRPNLTFSTLTVSNMSPEDSSIYLCSVDEAGTNEKLFFGSGTQLSVL.